Sequencing of this T cell receptor beta chain was carried out in a study of blood T cell repertoires in COVID-19. Original processing methods: Estimation of nucleated cell counts relied on the amplification of reference gene primers. Produced via immunoSEQ multiplex PCR; TCRdb's table is partial and in-frame only. The V and J calls and clone size are taken from that table; D and trimming were inferred from the DNA. Here the sample spans roughly 100,000 clones, 81% being singletons. Germline-derived CDR1 and CDR2 are SEHNR and FQNEAQ (reference sequence). V gave up 4 bases and J gave up 0 bases, with 16 bases separating them. The CDR3 length is 18 residues.

The chain employs TRBV7-9 and TRBJ1-6, with D maybe TRBD1 (5 bases). Sequencing used peripheral blood. This clonotype was sampled from an elderly man with acute or convalescent COVID-19. The DNA for the CDR3 is TGTGCCAGCAGCTCCCTAGGGGCCAAGAGCTCCTATAATTCACCCCTCCACTTT. Amino acid sequence: CASSSLGAKSSYNSPLHF.